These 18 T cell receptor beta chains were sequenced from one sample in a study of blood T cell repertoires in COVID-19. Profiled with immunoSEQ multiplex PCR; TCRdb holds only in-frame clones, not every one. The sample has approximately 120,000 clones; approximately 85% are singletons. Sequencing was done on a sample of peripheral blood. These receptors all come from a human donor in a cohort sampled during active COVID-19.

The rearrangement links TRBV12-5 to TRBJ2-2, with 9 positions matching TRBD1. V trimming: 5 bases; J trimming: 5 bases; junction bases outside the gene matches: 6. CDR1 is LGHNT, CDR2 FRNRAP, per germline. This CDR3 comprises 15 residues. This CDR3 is CASGNSGTGTGELFF. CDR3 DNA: TGTGCTAGTGGTAACTCCGGGACAGGGACCGGGGAGCTGTTTTTT.

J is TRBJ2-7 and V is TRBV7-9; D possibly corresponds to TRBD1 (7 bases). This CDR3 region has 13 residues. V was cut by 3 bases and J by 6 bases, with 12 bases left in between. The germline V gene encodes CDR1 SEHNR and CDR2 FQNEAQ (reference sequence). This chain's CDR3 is CASSLRQGGEQYF. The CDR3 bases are TGTGCCAGCAGCTTGCGGCAGGGGGGCGAGCAGTACTTC.

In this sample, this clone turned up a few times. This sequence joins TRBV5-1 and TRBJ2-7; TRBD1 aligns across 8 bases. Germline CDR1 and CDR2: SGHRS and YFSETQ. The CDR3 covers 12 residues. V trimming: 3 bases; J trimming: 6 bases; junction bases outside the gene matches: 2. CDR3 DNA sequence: TGCGCCAGCAGCTATGGACAGGGCGAGCAGTACTTC. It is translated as CASSYGQGEQYF.

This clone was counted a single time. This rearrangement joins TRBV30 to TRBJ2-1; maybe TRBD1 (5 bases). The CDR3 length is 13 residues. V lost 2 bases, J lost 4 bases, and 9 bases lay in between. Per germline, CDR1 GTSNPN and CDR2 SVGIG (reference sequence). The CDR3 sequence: CAWSRGSYNEQFF. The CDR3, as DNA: TGTGCCTGGAGTAGGGGCTCTTACAATGAGCAGTTCTTC. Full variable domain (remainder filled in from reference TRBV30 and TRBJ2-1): SQTIHQWPATLVQPVGSPLSLECTVEGTSNPNLYWYRQAAGRGLQLLFYSVGIGQISSEVPQNLSASRPQDRQFILSSKKLLLSDSGFYLCAWSRGSYNEQFFGPGTRLTVL.

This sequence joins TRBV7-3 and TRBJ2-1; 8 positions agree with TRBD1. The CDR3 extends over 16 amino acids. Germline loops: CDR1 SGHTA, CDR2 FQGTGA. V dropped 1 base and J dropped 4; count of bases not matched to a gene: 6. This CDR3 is CASSLRDRGSYNEQFF. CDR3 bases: TGTGCCAGCAGCTTAAGAGACAGGGGCTCATACAATGAGCAGTTCTTC.

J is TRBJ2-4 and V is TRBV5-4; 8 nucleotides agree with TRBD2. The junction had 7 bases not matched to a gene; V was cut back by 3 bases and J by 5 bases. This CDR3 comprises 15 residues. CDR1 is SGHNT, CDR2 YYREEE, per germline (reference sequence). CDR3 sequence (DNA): TGTGCCAGCAGCTGGAGCGGGAGAGGGGAAAACATTCAGTACTTC. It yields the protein CASSWSGRGENIQYF.

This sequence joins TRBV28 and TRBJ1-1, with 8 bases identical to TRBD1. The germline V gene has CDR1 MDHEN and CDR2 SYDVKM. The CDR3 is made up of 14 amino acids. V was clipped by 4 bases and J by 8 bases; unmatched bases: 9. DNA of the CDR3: TGTGCCAGCAGTTGGGAAGGACAGGGACTGGAAGCTTTCTTT. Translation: CASSWEGQGLEAFF.

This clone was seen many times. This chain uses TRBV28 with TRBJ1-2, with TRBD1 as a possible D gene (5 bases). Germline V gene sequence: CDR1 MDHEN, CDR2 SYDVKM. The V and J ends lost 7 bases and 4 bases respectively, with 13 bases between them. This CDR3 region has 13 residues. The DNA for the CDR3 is TGTGCCAGCACGGGGGAGTTGATCTATGGCTACACCTTC. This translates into CASTGELIYGYTF.

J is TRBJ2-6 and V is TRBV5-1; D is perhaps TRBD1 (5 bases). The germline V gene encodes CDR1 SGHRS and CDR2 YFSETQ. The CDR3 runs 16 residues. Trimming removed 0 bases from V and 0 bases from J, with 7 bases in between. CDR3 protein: CASSLVQVSGANVLTF. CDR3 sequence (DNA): TGCGCCAGCAGCTTGGTACAGGTCTCTGGGGCCAACGTCCTGACTTTC.

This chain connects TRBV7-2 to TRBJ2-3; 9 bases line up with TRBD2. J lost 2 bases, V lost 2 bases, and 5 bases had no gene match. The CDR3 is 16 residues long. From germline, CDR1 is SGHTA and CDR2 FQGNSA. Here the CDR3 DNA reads TGTGCCAGCAGCTTACCCCTAGCGGGGTTCACAGATACGCAGTATTTT. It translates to CASSLPLAGFTDTQYF.

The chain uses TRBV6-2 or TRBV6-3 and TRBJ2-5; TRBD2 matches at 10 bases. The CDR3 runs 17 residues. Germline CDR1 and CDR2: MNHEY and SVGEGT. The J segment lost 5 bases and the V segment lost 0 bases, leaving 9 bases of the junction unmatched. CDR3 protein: CASSYSPRTSGRETQYF. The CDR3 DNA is TGTGCCAGCAGTTACTCGCCCCGGACTAGCGGACGGGAGACCCAGTACTTC.

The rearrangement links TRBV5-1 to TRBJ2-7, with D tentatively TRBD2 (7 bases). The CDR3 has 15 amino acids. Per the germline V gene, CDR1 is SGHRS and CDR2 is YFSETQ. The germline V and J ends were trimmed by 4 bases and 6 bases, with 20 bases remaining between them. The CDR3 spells CASSIEQGLLPEQYF. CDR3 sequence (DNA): TGCGCCAGCAGCATTGAACAGGGACTACTACCCGAGCAGTACTTC.

CDR3 sequence reads: CASSTSGGSGEQYF. DNA of the CDR3: TGTGCCAGCAGCACCTCCGGGGGTTCCGGCGAGCAGTACTTC. This chain links TRBV6-6 with TRBJ2-7; D perhaps matches TRBD2 (6 bases). The germline CDR1 and CDR2 sequences are MNHNY and SVGAGI (reference sequence). Trimming removed 6 bases at V and 6 bases at J, with 18 bases between. The CDR3 spans 14 residues.

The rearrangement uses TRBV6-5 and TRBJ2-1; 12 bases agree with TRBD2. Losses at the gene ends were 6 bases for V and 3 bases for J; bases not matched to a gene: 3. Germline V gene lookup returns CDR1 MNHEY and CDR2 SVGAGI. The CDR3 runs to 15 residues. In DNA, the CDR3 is TGTGCCAGCAGCCAGACTAGCGGGGGCTACAATGAGCAGTTCTTC. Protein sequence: CASSQTSGGYNEQFF.

Written as DNA, the CDR3 is TGTGCCAGCAGCCTCGCTCGAGCGGGAGCGAACAATGAGCAGTTCTTC. Translation: CASSLARAGANNEQFF. The rearrangement links TRBV7-9 to TRBJ2-1; 8 positions match TRBD2. Germline CDR1 SEHNR, CDR2 FQNEAQ (reference sequence). V dropped 5 bases and J dropped 5; count of bases not matched to a gene: 11. The CDR3 totals 16 residues. The full variable domain, in which reference TRBV7-9 and TRBJ2-1 provide the parts outside the CDR3, is DTGVSQNPRHKITKRGQNVTFRCDPISEHNRLYWYRQTLGQGPEFLTYFQNEAQLEKSRLLSDRFSAERPKGSFSTLEIQRTEQGDSAMYLCASSLARAGANNEQFFGPGTRLTVL.

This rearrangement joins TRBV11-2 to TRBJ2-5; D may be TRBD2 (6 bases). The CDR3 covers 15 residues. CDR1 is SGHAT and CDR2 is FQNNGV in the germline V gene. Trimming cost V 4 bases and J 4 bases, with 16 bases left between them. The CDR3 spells CASSWSTSPGETQYF. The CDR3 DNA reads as TGTGCCAGCAGCTGGAGCACTAGCCCGGGAGAGACCCAGTACTTC.

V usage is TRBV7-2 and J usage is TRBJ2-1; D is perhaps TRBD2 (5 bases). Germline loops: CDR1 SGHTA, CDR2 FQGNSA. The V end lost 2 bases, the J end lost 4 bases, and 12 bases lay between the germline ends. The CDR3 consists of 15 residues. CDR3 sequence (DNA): TGTGCCAGCAGCTTATTTCAAGCGGTGTACAATGAGCAGTTCTTC. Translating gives CASSLFQAVYNEQFF.

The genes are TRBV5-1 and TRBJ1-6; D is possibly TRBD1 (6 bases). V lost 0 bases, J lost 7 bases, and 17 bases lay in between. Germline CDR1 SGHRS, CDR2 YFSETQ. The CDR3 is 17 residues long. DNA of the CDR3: TGCGCCAGCAGCTTGGCACGGTGGCAGGGGATCAATTCACCCCTCCACTTT. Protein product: CASSLARWQGINSPLHF.